The clone carrying this T cell receptor (beta chain) was observed at least ten times. The data are from a study of breast tumors, draining lymph nodes, adjacent tissues. Breast cancer patients provided tissue from their axillary draining lymph nodes. TCRdb itself ran the multiplex PCR reads through MiXCR, one entry per CDR3 protein. The repertoire includes about 130,000 distinct CDR3 sequences, 20% to 25% of them detected once, and just over 2.5% sits in the top ten. Sequencing input: axillary lymph node tissue. The TCR originated in a female donor with breast cancer. Some clones in this sample may be carry-over from other donors' samples.

DNA of the CDR3: TGTGCCAGCAGCTCTAGCGGGAGGAGTACCGGGGAGCTGTTTTTT. This sequence encodes CASSSSGRSTGELFF. The genes are TRBV5-4 and TRBJ2-2; 11 nucleotides match TRBD2. Germline V gene sequence: CDR1 SGHNT, CDR2 YYREEE (reference sequence). This CDR3 has 15 amino acids. J gave up 5 bases and V 3 bases, and 3 bases lay outside the gene matches.